This entry lists 27 T cell receptor beta chains sequenced from one sample in a study of OX40 agonist ivuxolimab in advanced cancers. TCRdb keeps only in-frame clones here, not all; method: immunoSEQ multiplex PCR. Here the sample spans fewer than 40,000 clones, 86% being singletons. Sequenced here: CD4+ or CD8+ T cells sorted from blood, sampled in a trial of the OX40 agonist ivuxolimab. These receptors all come from an adult with an advanced solid tumor such as melanoma, head and neck, liver or kidney cancer.

This chain uses TRBV25-1 with TRBJ2-5; tentatively, D is TRBD1 (5 bases). V was clipped by 6 bases and J by 5 bases, with 13 bases between them. The V gene's germline CDR1 is MGHDK and CDR2 SYGVNS. This CDR3 has 13 amino acids. The CDR3 protein is CASSAGQIETQYF. DNA for the CDR3: TGTGCCAGCAGCGCCGGACAAATTGAGACCCAGTACTTC.

The chain employs TRBV28 and TRBJ1-5; 8 nucleotides match TRBD1. J was trimmed by 3 bases and V by 6 bases; bases with no gene match: 7. The germline V gene encodes CDR1 MDHEN and CDR2 SYDVKM. The CDR3 extends over 15 amino acids. This CDR3 is CASSPFRGHNQPQHF. The CDR3 DNA reads as TGTGCCAGCAGCCCTTTCAGGGGGCACAATCAGCCCCAGCATTTT.

The V and J genes are TRBV14 and TRBJ2-7; D remains ambiguous. V lost 2 bases and J lost 2, with 13 bases in between. The CDR3 spans 15 residues. The germline V gene has CDR1 SGHDN and CDR2 FVKESK. CDR3 sequence reads: CASSQTLGSAYEQYF. The CDR3 DNA sequence: TGTGCCAGCAGCCAAACTTTGGGCAGTGCCTACGAGCAGTACTTC.

This clone was picked up one time. V and J are TRBV29-1 and TRBJ2-1, with D possibly being TRBD2 (6 bases). The germline CDR1 and CDR2 sequences are SQVTM and ANQGSEA. The CDR3 covers 15 residues. V lost 1 base, J lost 0 bases, and 10 bases lay in between. The CDR3 loop reads CSVEGGDFSYNEQFF. DNA of the CDR3: TGCAGCGTTGAAGGCGGGGACTTCTCCTACAATGAGCAGTTCTTC.

The J gene is TRBJ2-1, the V gene TRBV28; the match to TRBD2 covers 13 bases. Unmatched junction bases numbered 5, after V lost 5 bases and J lost 10 bases. In germline, CDR1 is MDHEN, CDR2 SYDVKM. CDR3 length equals 14 residues. The CDR3 DNA reads as TGTGCCAGCAGTCGGACTAGCGGGAGCTACGAGCAGTTCTTC. It yields the protein CASSRTSGSYEQFF.

This clone is classed as medium-sized. The chain joins TRBV6-1 to TRBJ2-3; D perhaps matches TRBD2 (5 bases). Trimming took 1 base from V and 6 from J, leaving 17 bases between them. This CDR3 is 16 amino acids long. Germline CDR1 MNHNS, CDR2 SASEGT. This CDR3 reads CASSEGGPRKFDTQYF. The CDR3 nucleotides read TGTGCCAGCAGTGAAGGAGGGCCTAGGAAGTTCGATACGCAGTATTTT.

This clone showed up just a few times. V gene TRBV29-1 combines with J gene TRBJ1-1; D is unclear. Trimming removed 4 bases from V and 9 bases from J, with 12 bases in between. Germline V gene data show CDR1 as SQVTM and CDR2 as ANQGSEA. This CDR3 is 11 amino acids long. In DNA, the CDR3 is TGCAGCGTTGTATATGGGGTTCAAGCTTTCTTT. Protein sequence: CSVVYGVQAFF.

The chain carries TRBV5-8 and TRBJ1-2, with TRBD1 matching 7 bases. Germline-derived CDR1 and CDR2 are SGHTS and YDEGEE. The V gene end was trimmed by 2 bases and the J gene end by 2 bases; junction bases not matched to a gene: 12. The CDR3 contains 17 residues. The CDR3 nucleotides read TGTGCCAGCAGCTTACGATACCCCCGGGACAGCAACTATGGCTACACCTTC. Protein sequence: CASSLRYPRDSNYGYTF.

The chain combines TRBV19 with TRBJ2-3; D is unresolved. Trimming removed 1 base from V and 2 bases from J, with 4 bases in between. CDR3 size: 13 residues. The germline V gene has CDR1 LNHDA and CDR2 SQIVND (reference sequence). The CDR3 is CASSIVVTDTQYF. In DNA, the CDR3 is TGTGCCAGTAGTATAGTGGTCACAGATACGCAGTATTTT. Drawing the rest from reference TRBV19 and TRBJ2-3, the complete variable domain is DGGITQSPKYLFRKEGQNVTLSCEQNLNHDAMYWYRQDPGQGLRLIYYSQIVNDFQKGDIAEGYSVSREKKESFPLTVTSAQKNPTAFYLCASSIVVTDTQYFGPGTRLTVL.

Notes on this clone: Within the sample, other DNA sequences also encode this same CDR3. The chain joins TRBV19 to TRBJ1-1; D gene unclear. Germline V gives CDR1 LNHDA, CDR2 SQIVND (reference sequence). Trimming removed 1 base from V and 4 bases from J, with 1 base in between. The CDR3 has 11 residues. The CDR3 sequence is CASSIVTEAFF. DNA of the CDR3: TGTGCCAGTAGTATAGTCACTGAAGCTTTCTTT.

The chain employs TRBV7-2 and TRBJ2-3; D remains ambiguous. Trimming removed 1 base at V and 0 bases at J, with 11 bases between. The CDR3 has 16 amino acids. CDR1 and CDR2 from the germline V gene are SGHTA and FQGNSA. DNA for the CDR3: TGTGCCAGCAGCTTAGACTCTTGGCTGAGCACAGATACGCAGTATTTT. Translating gives CASSLDSWLSTDTQYF.

The chain combines TRBV10-3 with TRBJ1-2, with a possible D match to TRBD1 (6 bases). Trimming pared 3 bases from V and 2 bases from J, leaving 10 bases between. The CDR3 extends over 14 amino acids. Germline CDR1 ENHRY, CDR2 SYGVKD. The CDR3 DNA follows: TGTGCCATCAGTGACGGCGGACAGAACTATGGCTACACCTTC. Residues: CAISDGGQNYGYTF.

This clone has just a few counts. The gene calls are TRBV5-6 and TRBJ1-3; D gene ambiguous. The CDR3 is 15 amino acids. Per germline, CDR1 SGHDT and CDR2 YYEEEE. The V gene lost 0 bases and the J gene lost 5 bases, with 12 bases spanning the gap. The CDR3 nucleotides read TGTGCCAGCAGCTTGGGGAGGTTACAAAGAAACACCATATATTTT. This translates into CASSLGRLQRNTIYF. Supplemented by reference TRBV5-6 and TRBJ1-3, the full variable domain reads DAGVTQSPTHLIKTRGQQVTLRCSPKSGHDTVSWYQQALGQGPQFIFQYYEEEERQRGNFPDRFSGHQFPNYSSELNVNALLLGDSALYLCASSLGRLQRNTIYFGEGSWLTVV.

J is TRBJ2-7 and V is TRBV13; D possibly corresponds to TRBD1 (6 bases). V gave up 5 bases and J gave up 5 bases, with 13 bases separating them. There are 13 residues in the CDR3. In germline, CDR1 is PRHDT, CDR2 FYEKMQ (reference sequence). The CDR3 DNA follows: TGTGCCAGCAGCCGGGAAGACAGGCACGAGCAGTACTTC. The encoded protein is CASSREDRHEQYF.

V is TRBV6-5 and J is TRBJ2-2, with a possible D match to TRBD2 (6 bases). Trimming removed 2 bases at V and 8 bases at J, with 6 bases between. Germline V CDR1 and CDR2: MNHEY, SVGAGI. The CDR3 loop spans 12 amino acids. CDR3: CASSYRGGELFF. The CDR3 coding sequence is TGTGCCAGCAGTTACCGGGGGGGGGAGCTGTTTTTT.

This chain uses TRBV9 with TRBJ2-5; D is possibly TRBD1 or TRBD2 (5 bases each). This CDR3 contains 15 residues. From germline, CDR1 is SGDLS and CDR2 YYNGEE. V was shortened by 0 bases and J by 2 bases, with 11 bases between the two germline ends. The CDR3 DNA reads TGTGCCAGCAGCGTAGGTGGGGGTTCTCAAGAGACCCAGTACTTC. Translation gives CASSVGGGSQETQYF.

The V gene is TRBV4-1, the J gene TRBJ1-2; unclear D gene. The ends were cut back, 1 base at V and 3 bases at J, with 12 bases in the middle. The germline V gene has CDR1 MGHRA and CDR2 YSYEKL. CDR3 length equals 15 residues. CDR3 in DNA: TGCGCCAGCAGCCAAGGACGGGGTGCGGACTATGGCTACACCTTC. It yields the protein CASSQGRGADYGYTF.

The J gene is TRBJ1-2, the V gene TRBV25-1; D is ambiguous. Germline CDR1 MGHDK, CDR2 SYGVNS. V was trimmed by 0 bases and J by 7 bases, leaving 18 bases between them. The CDR3 spans 16 residues. CDR3 sequence reads: CASSEYGSAKVFGYTF. In DNA, the CDR3 is TGTGCCAGCAGTGAATATGGGTCAGCTAAGGTTTTTGGCTACACCTTC.

The chain joins TRBV10-3 to TRBJ2-7; 7 bases match TRBD2. V was clipped by 3 bases and J by 0 bases; unmatched bases: 5. The germline CDR1 and CDR2 sequences are ENHRY and SYGVKD. The CDR3 is 15 residues long. CDR3 DNA: TGTGCCATCAGTGAAACTAGCGCGAACTCCTACGAGCAGTACTTC. It translates to CAISETSANSYEQYF.

The rearrangement links TRBV4-3 to TRBJ2-2; D unresolved. CDR3 length: 16 residues. V dropped 1 base and J dropped 4 bases, with 13 bases sitting between them. Germline CDR1 and CDR2: LGHNA and YSLEER. This CDR3 is CASSQGLGSGTGELFF. In DNA form, the CDR3 reads TGCGCCAGCAGCCAAGGGCTCGGGTCGGGCACCGGGGAGCTGTTTTTT.

The chain uses TRBV14 and TRBJ1-1, with TRBD1 matching 7 bases. The germline V gene has CDR1 SGHDN and CDR2 FVKESK. V was clipped by 6 bases and J by 3 bases; unmatched bases: 10. The CDR3 covers 15 residues. In DNA form, the CDR3 reads TGTGCCAGCAGTAAAAGGGCCAGGGGGTACACTGAAGCTTTCTTT. Protein: CASSKRARGYTEAFF.

The gene calls are TRBV9 and TRBJ1-4, with 8 bases aligning to TRBD1. The CDR3 covers 15 residues. CDR1 SGDLS and CDR2 YYNGEE come from the germline V gene. The V segment lost 3 bases and the J segment 8 bases; nucleotides outside the gene matches: 9. CDR3 residues: CASSAADRGGEKLFF. CDR3 bases: TGTGCCAGCAGCGCCGCTGACAGGGGTGGCGAAAAACTGTTTTTT.

The DNA of the CDR3 is TGTGCCAGCAGCTTACGAGACCCCAACACTGAAGCTTTCTTT. Its protein product is CASSLRDPNTEAFF. The genes are TRBV11-2 and TRBJ1-1, with D hard to call. The germline CDR1 and CDR2 sequences are SGHAT and FQNNGV. This CDR3 is 14 amino acids long. Trimming shortened V by 2 bases and J by 2 bases, and 9 bases separated the two germline ends.

The chain joins TRBV27 to TRBJ2-7; the match to TRBD1 covers 8 bases. The V gene's germline CDR1 is MNHEY and CDR2 SMNVEV (reference sequence). The junction had 4 bases not matched to a gene; V was cut back by 3 bases and J by 3 bases. CDR3 length equals 14 residues. CDR3 region: CASSFGQGYYEQYF. For the CDR3, the DNA is TGTGCCAGCAGTTTCGGACAGGGTTACTACGAGCAGTACTTC.

Relative to its sample, this clone is medium-sized. The chain combines TRBV7-6 with TRBJ1-3; D remains unclear. V was trimmed by 3 bases and J by 2 bases, leaving 11 bases between them. CDR1 and CDR2 from the germline V gene are SGHVS and FNYEAQ. This CDR3 is 15 amino acids long. CDR3 sequence reads: CASSLEGGTGNTIYF. In DNA form, the CDR3 reads TGTGCCAGCAGCTTGGAGGGAGGGACTGGAAACACCATATATTTT.

Of note for this clone: At one end the junction does not follow the germline gene, possibly because of a read error. V usage is TRBV4-3 and J usage is TRBJ2-2; the D is unclear. The germline V gene has CDR1 LGHNA and CDR2 YSLEER. CDR3 length: 15 amino acids. CDR3 nucleotide sequence: TGCGCCAGCAGCCCCTCGACGGCGAATACCGGGGAGCTGTTTTTT. It yields the protein CASSPSTANTGELFF.

DNA for the CDR3: TGTGCCAGCAGCTTAACCGAGGGAGTCTATGGCTACACCTTC. It translates to CASSLTEGVYGYTF. The chain employs TRBV7-9 and TRBJ1-2; D remains ambiguous. Trimming stripped 2 bases from V and 4 bases from J, with 11 bases between. The CDR3 contains 14 residues. The germline V gene encodes CDR1 SEHNR and CDR2 FQNEAQ (reference sequence).